The sequence of this T cell receptor (beta chain) was determined in a study of blood T cell repertoires in COVID-19. As for the study in general: The cDNA or gDNA used as material had been derived from T cells, B-cell-depleted T cells, or PBMCs.

As originally analysed: Amplification of reference gene primers was used by the study to estimate nucleated cell counts. Method: immunoSEQ multiplex PCR; TCRdb's copy keeps in-frame clones and lacks some. V, J and clone size derive from that table, while D and trimming were established from the DNA sequence. The table records about 480,000 clones, 89% of them present only once. Enrolment of Seattle patients took place during active infection, and they were followed longitudinally. With 0 bases removed from V and 8 bases from J, the gap between germline ends came to 7 bases. CDR1 and CDR2 from the germline V gene are SGHRS and YFSETQ. CDR3 length: 12 amino acids.

The chain employs TRBV5-1 and TRBJ2-3; D gene ambiguous. This sequence was found in a man younger than 30 with COVID-19, enrolled during active disease. Sequenced input: peripheral blood. The CDR3 DNA sequence: TGCGCCAGCAGCTTGGAGCACGGTACGCAGTATTTT. This gives the protein CASSLEHGTQYF.